This TCR beta chain was profiled in a study of T cell responses to AZD1222 COVID-19 vaccine. Across the study: Investigators merged groups given second doses at roughly 4 or roughly 12 weeks.

Some clones are missing from TCRdb's copy, which holds only in-frame ones; the method was immunoSEQ multiplex PCR. The sample has some 97,000 clones, around nine tenths seen once. The study, taken as a whole, reports: Baseline seropositivity occurred in only six AZD1222 recipients. White British people made up most donors, females outnumbered males, and clonal diversity was possibly underestimated. Repertoires were sampled only after the peak T cell response.

The count of this clone is one. Its antigen is unknown. The sequences come from peripheral blood, collected on day 0 of AZD1222 vaccination. This TCR was recovered from an adult in good health.

CDR3 amino acids: CASSEEWGYSPLHF. The DNA for the CDR3 is TGTGCCAGCAGTGAAGAATGGGGGTATTCACCCCTCCACTTT. This chain connects TRBV2 to TRBJ1-6, with a weak D call TRBD1 (5 bases). Germline CDR1 reads SNHLY; CDR2 reads FYNNEI. The CDR3 consists of 14 residues. V lost 1 base and J lost 8, with 9 bases in between.